One and the same sample provided the 27 T cell receptor beta chains below, sequenced in a study of CXCR3-negative and CXCR3-positive naive CD8 T cells. Overall study findings and caveats: Hydrophobicity was higher for TRB CDR3s found in CXCR3-positive naive cells than in CXCR3-negative naive cells.

These receptors have no identified antigens. 5' RACE that incorporated UMI labels was used to prepare the TRB cDNA libraries. TCRdb processed the 5' RACE reads again and assigns one entry to each CDR3 protein, with no DNA. Its table lists about 94,000 distinct CDR3 sequences. The sample comprised naive CXCR3+ CD8+ T cells from blood. Subset given: CD45RO-CCR7+CD27+CD95- naive CD8+ T cells expressing CXCR3 (TNR3+). The receptors originated from a human donor in good health. Some clones in this sample may be carry-over from other donors' samples.

The V call is TRBV20-1, the J call TRBJ2-7; the D call from TCRdb, TRBD2, cannot be confirmed without DNA. This CDR3 region has 16 residues. CDR1 and CDR2 from the germline V gene are DFQATT and SNEGSKA (reference sequence). The CDR3 here is CSASDAGLGASGEQYF.

V gene TRBV28 combines with J gene TRBJ2-7; checking the TCRdb D call of TRBD1 is not possible without DNA. The germline V gene encodes CDR1 MDHEN and CDR2 SYDVKM. The length of the CDR3 is 14 residues. CDR3 loop: CASGSRDLYYEQYF.

The rearrangement uses TRBV7-9 and TRBJ2-7; the D call of TRBD1 rests on TCRdb alone, since no DNA is present to check it. CDR1 and CDR2 (germline): SEHNR, FQNEAQ (reference sequence). The CDR3 has 15 residues. The CDR3 spells CASSPRQGGGYEQYF.

This chain joins TRBV27 and TRBJ1-5. Germline CDR1 and CDR2: MNHEY and SMNVEV (reference sequence). CDR3 length equals 16 residues. The chain's CDR3 is CASSDRALGAYQPQHF.

The chain recombines TRBV25-1 with TRBJ2-5; TCRdb's D gene call, TRBD1, goes unchecked for lack of DNA. Germline CDR1 is MGHDK and CDR2 is SYGVNS. The CDR3 covers 12 residues. CDR3 in amino acids: CASSHRVETQYF.

The gene calls are TRBV28 and TRBJ2-1; there is no DNA to check the TCRdb D call of TRBD1. The CDR3 consists of 14 residues. Germline V gene sequence: CDR1 MDHEN, CDR2 SYDVKM. The CDR3 loop reads CASSLTELSNEQFF.

The chain recombines TRBV4-2 with TRBJ2-5; TCRdb designates TRBD2, a call that cannot be tested without DNA. Germline values: CDR1 LGHNA, CDR2 YNFKEQ. This CDR3 is built from 15 residues. The CDR3 is CASSAEGRDTETQYF.

This chain links TRBV19 with TRBJ2-1; lacking DNA, the TRBD2 call made by TCRdb goes unchecked. Looked up from germline, CDR1 is LNHDA and CDR2 is SQIVND (reference sequence). The CDR3 consists of 18 residues. The CDR3 sequence: CASNIGTSAHSSYNEQFF.

The J gene is TRBJ2-7, the V gene TRBV4-2. The CDR3 extends over 14 amino acids. Germline V gene sequence: CDR1 LGHNA, CDR2 YNFKEQ. CDR3 sequence: CASSQWTGAYEQYF.

This chain links TRBV27 with TRBJ2-1; checking the TCRdb D call of TRBD1 is not possible without DNA. Looked up from germline, CDR1 is MNHEY and CDR2 is SMNVEV (reference sequence). The CDR3 consists of 13 residues. CDR3 in amino acids: CASRWGTYNEQFF.

The V and J genes are TRBV7-2 and TRBJ2-1. The germline CDR1 and CDR2 sequences are SGHTA and FQGNSA. This CDR3 has 16 residues. This CDR3 is CASSLEWGSSYNEQFF.

The V gene is TRBV7-3, the J gene TRBJ1-1; the D call from TCRdb, TRBD1, cannot be confirmed without DNA. This CDR3 is built from 13 residues. The germline CDR1 and CDR2 sequences are SGHTA and FQGTGA. CDR3 region: CASSPGLGTEAFF.

The chain couples TRBV7-8 to TRBJ2-3; TCRdb returns TRBD2, unconfirmable since there is no DNA. Germline lookup yields CDR1 SGHVS and CDR2 FQNEAQ. The CDR3 length is 18 residues. The CDR3 region is CASSLAGWLAGEADTQYF.

This CDR3 reads CASSLTGFYNEQFF. The chain joins TRBV28 to TRBJ2-1; as DNA is missing, the TRBD1 call by TCRdb cannot be tested. The germline CDR1 and CDR2 sequences are MDHEN and SYDVKM. The CDR3 sequence is 14 residues long. Supplemented by reference TRBV28 and TRBJ2-1, the full variable domain reads DVKVTQSSRYLVKRTGEKVFLECVQDMDHENMFWYRQDPGLGLRLIYFSYDVKMKEKGDIPEGYSVSREKKERFSLILESASTNQTSMYLCASSLTGFYNEQFFGPGTRLTVL.

The gene calls are TRBV29-1 and TRBJ2-7; absent DNA, TCRdb's TRBD1 call cannot be checked. The CDR3 runs 12 residues. Germline-derived CDR1 and CDR2 are SQVTM and ANQGSEA. CDR3 amino acids: CSVETGGYEQYF.

The chain joins TRBV27 to TRBJ2-5; TCRdb indicates TRBD1, and absent DNA this call remains unverified. The germline V gene encodes CDR1 MNHEY and CDR2 SMNVEV (reference sequence). The CDR3 extends over 15 amino acids. The CDR3 sequence: CASTRYNGASETQYF.

The V and J genes are TRBV21-1 and TRBJ1-5. TRBV21-1 is deemed a pseudogene. CDR3 length: 15 amino acids. The CDR3 loop is CASSKVEVNNQPQHF.

The rearrangement uses TRBV7-9 and TRBJ2-7; the TCRdb D gene call, TRBD1, has no DNA to confirm it. This CDR3 has 12 residues. CDR1 and CDR2 from the germline V gene are SEHNR and FQNEAQ (reference sequence). The CDR3 loop is CASSEGPYEQYF. Using reference TRBV7-9 and TRBJ2-7 for the parts outside the CDR3, the full variable domain is DTGVSQNPRHKITKRGQNVTFRCDPISEHNRLYWYRQTLGQGPEFLTYFQNEAQLEKSRLLSDRFSAERPKGSFSTLEIQRTEQGDSAMYLCASSEGPYEQYFGPGTRLTVT.

The V gene is TRBV28, the J gene TRBJ2-2; TCRdb names TRBD1, which stays unverified in the absence of DNA. Germline V gene lookup returns CDR1 MDHEN and CDR2 SYDVKM. There are 13 residues in the CDR3. CDR3 protein: CASSFGGIGELFF.

The CDR3 sequence is CSVEGLSGQETQYF. V gene TRBV29-1 combines with J gene TRBJ2-5. The CDR3 contains 14 residues. Germline CDR1 is SQVTM and CDR2 is ANQGSEA.

V is TRBV20-1 and J is TRBJ2-7. CDR1 is DFQATT, CDR2 SNEGSKA, per germline (reference sequence). The CDR3 is 13 residues long. The CDR3 reads CSAFRLENYEQYF.

The chain links TRBV15 to TRBJ2-3. There are 16 residues in the CDR3. The V gene's germline CDR1 is LNHNV and CDR2 YYDKDF (reference sequence). CDR3 loop: CATSRGDGDGTDTQYF.

The chain has TRBV12-3 or TRBV12-4 and TRBJ2-2; TCRdb outputs TRBD1, but without DNA this stays unchecked. The CDR3 contains 14 residues. The CDR3 reads CASRDRGNTGELFF.

The chain uses TRBV3-1 and TRBJ2-7; TCRdb's D call of TRBD1 is untestable without DNA. Germline CDR1 is LGHDT and CDR2 is YNNKEL (reference sequence). The CDR3 runs to 15 residues. CDR3 residues: CASSSGTGSSYEQYF.

This chain uses TRBV6-5 with TRBJ2-1; TCRdb proposes TRBD2, but this gene call is untestable without DNA. CDR1 and CDR2 (germline): MNHEY, SVGAGI. The length of the CDR3 is 21 residues. The CDR3 protein is CASNYSLPGLAGARSYNEQFF.

This sequence joins TRBV19 and TRBJ2-1; TCRdb picks TRBD1, but there is no DNA to check that call. This CDR3 comprises 17 residues. Germline V gene sequence: CDR1 LNHDA, CDR2 SQIVND (reference sequence). The CDR3 protein is CASSIAYSRAALDEQFF.

The V call is TRBV6-6, the J call TRBJ2-7. CDR1 is MNHNY and CDR2 is SVGAGI in the germline V gene (reference sequence). This CDR3 has 15 residues. CDR3 region: CASSYLEAESYEQYF.